The 31 T cell receptor beta chains below all came from one sample that was sequenced in a study of PD-1 blockade in classical Hodgkin lymphoma. This table comes from immunoSEQ multiplex PCR, and its TCRdb copy is limited to in-frame clones, with some not included. The sample has 20,000 to 25,000 clones, roughly 75% seen once. All the patients suffered relapse after autologous stem cell transplantation, and brentuximab vedotin exposure differed. The material sequenced was peripheral blood mononuclear cells (PBMCs), taken before the second cycle of nivolumab. These receptors came from a human donor with classical Hodgkin lymphoma.

This clone was counted a few times. The identical CDR3 is also encoded by other nucleotide sequences in the sample. CDR3 loop: CASSLRQDYTGELFF. For the CDR3, the DNA is TGTGCCAGCAGCTTAAGACAGGACTACACCGGGGAGCTGTTTTTT. V usage is TRBV11-2 and J usage is TRBJ2-2, with TRBD1 as a possible D gene (6 bases). Trimming took 2 bases from V and 3 from J, leaving 10 bases between them. Germline V lookup: CDR1 SGHAT, CDR2 FQNNGV. This CDR3 has 15 amino acids.

The V gene is TRBV6-6, the J gene TRBJ1-1, with D uncertain. The CDR3 is made up of 9 amino acids. CDR1 and CDR2 from the germline V gene are MNHNY and SVGAGI (reference sequence). V was clipped by 6 bases and J by 10 bases, with 6 bases between them. The CDR3 reads CASSDRAFF. The CDR3 DNA follows: TGTGCCAGCAGCGATCGAGCTTTCTTT.

This rearrangement joins TRBV5-5 to TRBJ1-5; possible D gene TRBD1, 6 bases. The CDR3 totals 18 residues. The V end was cut by 0 bases, the J end by 0 bases, with 16 bases between. Germline V gene lookup returns CDR1 SGHKS and CDR2 YYEKEE (reference sequence). The CDR3 reads CASSLDRVRGYSNQPQHF. The CDR3 DNA reads as TGTGCCAGCAGCTTGGACAGGGTGAGGGGGTATAGCAATCAGCCCCAGCATTTT.

The V call is TRBV28, the J call TRBJ2-3; tentative D call: TRBD2 (6 bases). Germline lookup yields CDR1 MDHEN and CDR2 SYDVKM. The CDR3 is 16 amino acids. The ends were cut back, 5 bases at V and 2 bases at J, with 17 bases in the middle. The CDR3 loop is CASSTGVRLNTDTQYF. DNA of the CDR3: TGTGCCAGCAGTACGGGGGTAAGGCTTAACACAGATACGCAGTATTTT.

The rearrangement uses TRBV11-2 and TRBJ2-5, with 7 bases lining up with TRBD1. Per the germline V gene, CDR1 is SGHAT and CDR2 is FQNNGV. V was clipped by 0 bases and J by 2 bases; unmatched bases: 3. The CDR3 is 15 amino acids. CDR3 sequence reads: CASSLEGTAQETQYF. Written as DNA, the CDR3 is TGTGCCAGCAGCTTAGAAGGGACAGCACAAGAGACCCAGTACTTC. The full variable domain, completed using reference TRBV11-2 and TRBJ2-5, is EAGVAQSPRYKIIEKRQSVAFWCNPISGHATLYWYQQILGQGPKLLIQFQNNGVVDDSQLPKDRFSAERLKGVDSTLKIQPAKLEDSAVYLCASSLEGTAQETQYFGPGTRLLVL.

The chain combines TRBV5-8 with TRBJ2-7; D possibly uses TRBD1 or TRBD2 (6 bases each). Trimming took off 8 bases at V and 7 bases at J, with 25 bases between the two ends. This CDR3 spans 15 amino acids. Germline V gene lookup returns CDR1 SGHTS and CDR2 YDEGEE. The CDR3 DNA is TGTGCCAGACCGCACGGTCGATGGGGGGCGAGGGAGCAGTACGTC. This gives the protein CARPHGRWGAREQYV.

V usage is TRBV4-3 and J usage is TRBJ2-3; 7 bases are shared with TRBD1. J gave up 6 bases and V 2 bases, and 5 bases lay outside the gene matches. The CDR3 is 14 amino acids. Germline V gene data show CDR1 as LGHNA and CDR2 as YSLEER. The CDR3 protein is CASSQRTGVDTQYF. The CDR3 region has the DNA TGCGCCAGCAGCCAAAGAACAGGGGTGGATACGCAGTATTTT.

The chain carries TRBV5-6 and TRBJ2-1; 9 bases are shared with TRBD2. Germline CDR1 and CDR2: SGHDT and YYEEEE. The CDR3 covers 19 residues. Trimming cost V 2 bases and J 5 bases; bases outside gene matches: 17. In nucleotides, the CDR3 is TGTGCCAGCAGCTTTTTGTTTAGAGCGGGGGGTCCGGAGAACAATGAGCAGTTCTTC. It translates to CASSFLFRAGGPENNEQFF.

CDR3 region: CASSLVANTGELFF. The CDR3 nucleotides are TGTGCCAGCAGCTTAGTAGCGAACACCGGGGAGCTGTTTTTT. V and J are TRBV11-2 and TRBJ2-2; D is ambiguous. This CDR3 is 14 amino acids long. The germline V and J ends were trimmed by 1 base and 0 bases, with 3 bases remaining between them. Germline V gives CDR1 SGHAT, CDR2 FQNNGV.

This chain uses TRBV28 with TRBJ1-6, with 7 positions matching TRBD1. This CDR3 spans 16 amino acids. Germline lookup yields CDR1 MDHEN and CDR2 SYDVKM. The ends lost 9 bases at V and 3 bases at J; junction bases unmatched: 11. CDR3 nucleotides: TGTGCCAGTCGGCGAACAGGGGTCTACTATAATTCACCCCTCCACTTT. Its protein product is CASRRTGVYYNSPLHF.

This chain uses TRBV7-9 with TRBJ1-2; D remains ambiguous. Per germline, CDR1 SEHNR and CDR2 FQNEAQ (reference sequence). Trimming took 3 bases from V and 0 from J, leaving 11 bases between them. The CDR3 extends over 15 amino acids. In nucleotides, the CDR3 is TGTGCCAGCAGCTTGGAGGAGGGTGCTAACTATGGCTACACCTTC. Protein sequence: CASSLEEGANYGYTF. The whole variable domain, filled in from reference TRBV7-9 and TRBJ1-2, reads DTGVSQNPRHKITKRGQNVTFRCDPISEHNRLYWYRQTLGQGPEFLTYFQNEAQLEKSRLLSDRFSAERPKGSFSTLEIQRTEQGDSAMYLCASSLEEGANYGYTFGSGTRLTVV.

The J gene is TRBJ2-7, the V gene TRBV19, with TRBD1 matching over 8 bases. Germline trimming cut 6 bases from V and 0 bases from J; bases unmatched to any gene: 4. Germline V CDR1 and CDR2: LNHDA, SQIVND (reference sequence). This CDR3 comprises 14 residues. The CDR3 region is CASSPGQVSYEQYF. DNA of the CDR3: TGTGCCAGTAGCCCGGGACAGGTCTCCTACGAGCAGTACTTC.

The rearrangement joins TRBV19 to TRBJ1-5, with 9 positions matching TRBD1. After removal of 1 base from V and 3 bases from J, the junction contained 4 bases not matched to a gene. The CDR3 consists of 16 residues. Germline values: CDR1 LNHDA, CDR2 SQIVND (reference sequence). The CDR3 spells CASSIGTGVFNQPQHF. CDR3 DNA sequence: TGTGCCAGTAGTATAGGGACAGGGGTCTTCAATCAGCCCCAGCATTTT.

The V gene is TRBV5-8, the J gene TRBJ1-1; D may be TRBD1 (6 bases). Germline values: CDR1 SGHTS, CDR2 YDEGEE. The CDR3 covers 17 residues. V was clipped by 0 bases and J by 8 bases, with 23 bases between them. CDR3 region: CASSLETGLTGTQEAFF. The CDR3 DNA follows: TGTGCCAGCAGCTTGGAAACCGGCCTCACAGGGACTCAAGAAGCTTTCTTT. Variable domain in full (rest from reference TRBV5-8 and TRBJ1-1): EAGVTQSPTHLIKTRGQQATLRCSPISGHTSVYWYQQALGLGLQFLLWYDEGEERNRGNFPPRFSGRQFPNYSSELNVNALELEDSALYLCASSLETGLTGTQEAFFGQGTRLTVV.

CDR3 sequence: CASSLSRGGISYEQYV. DNA of the CDR3: TGTGCCAGCAGTTTATCCAGGGGGGGGATTTCCTACGAGCAGTACGTC. The genes are TRBV28 and TRBJ2-7; D may correspond to TRBD1 or TRBD2 (7 bases each). V lost 1 base and J 1 base, leaving 14 bases between the germline ends. CDR3 length equals 16 residues. The germline V gene has CDR1 MDHEN and CDR2 SYDVKM.

Only a few counts were recorded for this clone. The chain couples TRBV19 to TRBJ2-3, with D unclear. Germline assignment: CDR1 LNHDA and CDR2 SQIVND (reference sequence). This CDR3 has 11 amino acids. V was pared by 5 bases and J by 4 bases, with 4 bases between. The CDR3 is CASSVADTQYF. The CDR3 region has the DNA TGTGCCAGTAGTGTCGCAGATACGCAGTATTTT. Filled out from reference TRBV19 and TRBJ2-3, the complete variable domain reads DGGITQSPKYLFRKEGQNVTLSCEQNLNHDAMYWYRQDPGQGLRLIYYSQIVNDFQKGDIAEGYSVSREKKESFPLTVTSAQKNPTAFYLCASSVADTQYFGPGTRLTVL.

The rearrangement uses TRBV15 and TRBJ1-2, with D maybe TRBD1 (6 bases). Germline values: CDR1 LNHNV, CDR2 YYDKDF (reference sequence). V was trimmed by 0 bases and J by 2 bases, leaving 13 bases between them. CDR3 length: 16 residues. The CDR3 bases are TGTGCCACCAGCAGAGATCTTCCAGGGGTAAACTATGGCTACACCTTC. Residues: CATSRDLPGVNYGYTF.

Only a few counts were recorded for this clone. The chain recombines TRBV7-9 with TRBJ2-1; 8 nucleotides align to TRBD1. V lost 4 bases and J lost 5; bases outside the gene matches: 4. This CDR3 comprises 14 residues. CDR1 is SEHNR and CDR2 is FQNEAQ in the germline V gene (reference sequence). The CDR3 DNA is TGTGCCAGCAGCTCCCGACAGGGGCACAATGAGCAGTTCTTC. This codes for CASSSRQGHNEQFF. Drawing the rest from reference TRBV7-9 and TRBJ2-1, the complete variable domain is DTGVSQNPRHKITKRGQNVTFRCDPISEHNRLYWYRQTLGQGPEFLTYFQNEAQLEKSRLLSDRFSAERPKGSFSTLEIQRTEQGDSAMYLCASSSRQGHNEQFFGPGTRLTVL.

J is TRBJ1-1 and V is TRBV28, with no clear D. The germline CDR1 and CDR2 sequences are MDHEN and SYDVKM. V was trimmed by 0 bases and J by 7 bases, leaving 15 bases between them. This CDR3 spans 15 amino acids. The CDR3 sequence: CASSLCLGFMCEAFF. The CDR3 DNA reads TGTGCCAGCAGTTTATGCCTGGGTTTTATGTGTGAAGCTTTCTTT. Using reference TRBV28 and TRBJ1-1 for the parts outside the CDR3, the full variable domain is DVKVTQSSRYLVKRTGEKVFLECVQDMDHENMFWYRQDPGLGLRLIYFSYDVKMKEKGDIPEGYSVSREKKERFSLILESASTNQTSMYLCASSLCLGFMCEAFFGQGTRLTVV.

The rearrangement links TRBV28 to TRBJ1-1; D is ambiguous. V lost 4 bases, J lost 2 bases, and 14 bases lay in between. Germline CDR1 MDHEN, CDR2 SYDVKM. CDR3 length: 15 residues. The CDR3 DNA sequence: TGTGCCAGCAGTTACGGAGGGAGTTATAACACTGAAGCTTTCTTT. Amino acid sequence: CASSYGGSYNTEAFF.

As regards this clone: A much larger clone is a single base away; this may be a read error. The sample holds other DNA sequences that translate to the same CDR3. The rearrangement uses TRBV4-2 and TRBJ2-2, with no clear D. This CDR3 spans 12 amino acids. Trimming removed 2 bases at V and 5 bases at J, with 3 bases between. Germline CDR1 LGHNA, CDR2 YNFKEQ. The CDR3 DNA reads as TGTGCCAGCAGCCAACCAACCGGGGAGCTGTTTTTT. This codes for CASSQPTGELFF.

J is TRBJ1-3 and V is TRBV6-5, with unresolved D. The germline V gene has CDR1 MNHEY and CDR2 SVGAGI. V was shortened by 0 bases and J by 0 bases, with 6 bases between the two germline ends. The CDR3 totals 15 residues. The CDR3 sequence is CASSYSGSSGNTIYF. The CDR3 DNA is TGTGCCAGCAGTTACTCGGGCAGCTCTGGAAACACCATATATTTT.

The chain couples TRBV10-2 to TRBJ1-2; D remains ambiguous. The germline gives CDR1 WSHSY, CDR2 SAAADI. The V gene lost 4 bases and the J gene lost 5 bases, with 5 bases spanning the gap. The CDR3 contains 11 residues. The CDR3 nucleotides are TGCGCCAGCAGTGCCGGGTATGGCTACACCTTC. It codes for CASSAGYGYTF.

The chain joins TRBV10-2 to TRBJ1-1, with 7 bases lining up with TRBD1. Germline loops: CDR1 WSHSY, CDR2 SAAADI. The CDR3 has 13 amino acids. V lost 7 bases, J lost 7 bases, and 9 bases stayed unmatched. The DNA for the CDR3 is TGCGCCAGCAAGCTCGCGGGACAGAGTGAAGCTTTCTTT. It is translated as CASKLAGQSEAFF.

On this clone: The same CDR3 also results from other DNA sequences found in this sample. V usage is TRBV6-5 and J usage is TRBJ1-3; weak D call: TRBD1 (5 bases). Germline-derived CDR1 and CDR2 are MNHEY and SVGAGI. CDR3 length: 14 residues. The V gene lost 2 bases and the J gene lost 2 bases, with 7 bases spanning the gap. This chain's CDR3 is CASSYGGTGNTIYF. CDR3 in DNA: TGTGCCAGCAGTTACGGGGGGACTGGAAACACCATATATTTT.

The V gene is TRBV5-1, the J gene TRBJ2-5, with no clear D. Germline CDR1 SGHRS, CDR2 YFSETQ. V was cut by 0 bases and J by 4 bases, with 4 bases left in between. CDR3 length equals 12 residues. For the CDR3, the DNA is TGCGCCAGCAGCTTGGTAGGAGAGACCCAGTACTTC. It codes for CASSLVGETQYF.

This chain links TRBV2 with TRBJ2-3, with no clear D. V was cut by 10 bases and J by 0 bases, with 11 bases left in between. Germline V CDR1 and CDR2: SNHLY, FYNNEI. This CDR3 has 13 amino acids. The CDR3 here is CAIKTDSTDTQYF. CDR3 nucleotide sequence: TGTGCCATCAAAACCGACAGCACAGATACGCAGTATTTT.

The rearrangement uses TRBV30 and TRBJ2-2; D may be TRBD2 (6 bases). The CDR3 loop spans 14 amino acids. The germline V and J ends were trimmed by 3 bases and 4 bases, with 12 bases remaining between them. From germline, CDR1 is GTSNPN and CDR2 SVGIG (reference sequence). CDR3 coding DNA: TGTGCCTGGAGACTAGCCGACCTCACCGGGGAGCTGTTTTTT. It specifies CAWRLADLTGELFF.

V is TRBV23-1 and J is TRBJ2-7; 8 bases are a match to TRBD1. TRBV23-1 is classed as an ORF, of uncertain function. After removal of 2 bases from V and 6 bases from J, the junction contained 15 bases not matched to a gene. The CDR3 is 17 residues long. CDR3 residues: CASSQPKNDRGTLEQYV. As DNA, the CDR3 is TGCGCCAGCAGTCAACCAAAGAATGACAGGGGAACTCTCGAGCAGTACGTC.

This clone is medium-sized in the sample. V gene TRBV29-1 combines with J gene TRBJ1-3, with D uncertain. Germline values: CDR1 SQVTM, CDR2 ANQGSEA. Trimming removed 5 bases at V and 0 bases at J, with 14 bases between. The CDR3 length is 15 residues. Written as DNA, the CDR3 is TGCAGCGTTCTGGGAACGGTTGGCTCTGGAAACACCATATATTTT. Encoded protein: CSVLGTVGSGNTIYF. The full variable domain, with the rest looked up from reference TRBV29-1 and TRBJ1-3, is SAVISQKPSRDICQRGTSLTIQCQVDSQVTMMFWYRQQPGQSLTLIATANQGSEATYESGFVIDKFPISRPNLTFSTLTVSNMSPEDSSIYLCSVLGTVGSGNTIYFGEGSWLTVV.

This clone was detected only once. V gene TRBV5-1 combines with J gene TRBJ1-4; 7 bases agree with TRBD1. V was pared by 1 base and J by 4 bases, with 10 bases of the junction left unmatched. The CDR3 is 17 residues long. Germline V lookup: CDR1 SGHRS, CDR2 YFSETQ. DNA for the CDR3: TGCGCCAGCAGCTTGAGCCCGACAGGGTCAATTAATGAAAAACTGTTTTTT. Protein: CASSLSPTGSINEKLFF.